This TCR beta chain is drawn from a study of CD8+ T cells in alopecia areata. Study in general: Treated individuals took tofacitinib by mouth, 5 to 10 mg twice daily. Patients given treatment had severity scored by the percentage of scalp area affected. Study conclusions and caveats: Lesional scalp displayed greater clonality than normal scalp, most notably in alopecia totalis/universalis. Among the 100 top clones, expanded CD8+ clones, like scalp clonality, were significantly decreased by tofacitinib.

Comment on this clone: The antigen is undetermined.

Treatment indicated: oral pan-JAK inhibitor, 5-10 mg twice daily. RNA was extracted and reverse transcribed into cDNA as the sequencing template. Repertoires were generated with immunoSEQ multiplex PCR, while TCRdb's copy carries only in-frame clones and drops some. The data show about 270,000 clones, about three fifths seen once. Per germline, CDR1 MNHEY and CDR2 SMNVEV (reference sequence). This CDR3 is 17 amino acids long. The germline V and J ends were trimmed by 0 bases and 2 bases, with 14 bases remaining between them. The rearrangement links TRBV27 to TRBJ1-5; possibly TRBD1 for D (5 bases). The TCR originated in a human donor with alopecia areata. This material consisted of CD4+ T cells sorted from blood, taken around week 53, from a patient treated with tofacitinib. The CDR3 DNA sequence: TGTGCCAGCAGTTTATCAATCCGGGACGGTGGCAATCAGCCCCAGCATTTT. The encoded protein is CASSLSIRDGGNQPQHF.